One sample yielded the 16 T cell receptor beta chains listed below, sequenced in a study of cytomegalovirus exposure and HLA in healthy donors. TCRdb keeps only in-frame clones here, not all; method: immunoSEQ multiplex PCR. Among 250,000 to 350,000 clones listed, roughly 88% were seen once. The sample consisted of PBMCs. The source of these receptors is a man under 40 in good health and CMV-seronegative.

This rearrangement joins TRBV6-1 to TRBJ2-7; 7 bases align to TRBD1. The CDR3 covers 14 residues. Germline-derived CDR1 and CDR2 are MNHNS and SASEGT. V gave up 6 bases and J gave up 3 bases; unmatched junction bases: 8. The chain's CDR3 is CASRKDRFDYEQYF. CDR3 DNA sequence: TGTGCCAGCAGGAAGGACAGGTTCGACTACGAGCAGTACTTC.

The rearrangement links TRBV29-1 to TRBJ1-2, with TRBD1 matching 7 bases. Germline V CDR1 and CDR2: SQVTM, ANQGSEA. There are 12 residues in the CDR3. Trimming removed 5 bases from V and 2 bases from J; junction bases left unmatched: 2. CDR3 in DNA: TGCAGCGTTCCGGACAGGAACTATGGCTACACCTTC. It specifies CSVPDRNYGYTF.

V usage is TRBV7-9 and J usage is TRBJ2-3; D gene uncertain. The V end lost 6 bases, the J end lost 2 bases, and 12 bases lay between the germline ends. The CDR3 sequence is 14 residues long. Germline assignment: CDR1 SEHNR and CDR2 FQNEAQ (reference sequence). The CDR3 here is CASSRSTTTDTQYF. In nucleotides, the CDR3 is TGTGCCAGCAGTAGATCTACCACCACAGATACGCAGTATTTT.

This rearrangement joins TRBV27 to TRBJ2-1; maybe TRBD1 (6 bases). This CDR3 is 14 amino acids long. Germline V lookup: CDR1 MNHEY, CDR2 SMNVEV (reference sequence). Trimming took 0 bases from V and 3 from J, leaving 6 bases between them. The CDR3 spells CASSLSRGYNEQFF. The CDR3 nucleotides read TGTGCCAGCAGTTTATCCAGGGGCTACAATGAGCAGTTCTTC.

The genes are TRBV7-8 and TRBJ1-2, with D tentatively TRBD1 (5 bases). Trimming shortened V by 1 base and J by 8 bases, and 17 bases separated the two germline ends. CDR1 is SGHVS, CDR2 FQNEAQ, per germline. The length of the CDR3 is 15 residues. This chain's CDR3 is CASSLGGSGGIGYTF. Written as DNA, the CDR3 is TGTGCCAGCAGCTTAGGCGGCAGCGGGGGAATAGGCTACACCTTC. Full variable domain (rest looked up from reference TRBV7-8 and TRBJ1-2): GAGVSQSPRYKVAKRGQDVALRCDPISGHVSLFWYQQALGQGPEFLTYFQNEAQLDKSGLPSDRFFAERPEGSVSTLKIQRTQQEDSAVYLCASSLGGSGGIGYTFGSGTRLTVV.

V is TRBV10-2 and J is TRBJ1-2, with a tentative D call TRBD1 (5 bases). The germline V gene has CDR1 WSHSY and CDR2 SAAADI. V was pared by 6 bases and J by 2 bases, with 19 bases between. The CDR3 loop spans 16 amino acids. CDR3 coding DNA: TGCGCCAGCAGCCTCACGGACGGACACAGAAACTATGGCTACACCTTC. This translates into CASSLTDGHRNYGYTF.

The chain carries TRBV7-2 and TRBJ2-7; D uncertain. Germline CDR1 reads SGHTA; CDR2 reads FQGNSA. The CDR3 consists of 15 residues. V was clipped by 0 bases and J by 0 bases, with 9 bases between them. In DNA, the CDR3 is TGTGCCAGCAGCTTAGCAAGCCAGCGCTCCTACGAGCAGTACTTC. Translation gives CASSLASQRSYEQYF.

The chain recombines TRBV7-9 with TRBJ1-1; no definite D call. V lost 3 bases, J lost 1 base, and 15 bases lay in between. The CDR3 runs to 16 residues. Germline loops: CDR1 SEHNR, CDR2 FQNEAQ (reference sequence). CDR3 protein: CASSFKAGWSNTEAFF. CDR3 nucleotide sequence: TGTGCCAGCAGCTTCAAGGCGGGATGGTCGAACACTGAAGCTTTCTTT.

The V gene is TRBV11-2, the J gene TRBJ2-5; D ambiguous. V shed 5 bases and J shed 4 bases, with 11 bases lying between them. This CDR3 spans 13 amino acids. Germline CDR1 SGHAT, CDR2 FQNNGV. This CDR3 reads CASSRMAGETQYF. CDR3 nucleotide sequence: TGTGCCAGCAGCCGCATGGCAGGAGAGACCCAGTACTTC.

The chain combines TRBV5-4 with TRBJ2-7, with a possible D match to TRBD1 (5 bases). Trimming left V 0 bases short and J 2 bases short, with 6 bases between. This CDR3 contains 13 residues. From germline, CDR1 is SGHNT and CDR2 YYREEE (reference sequence). CDR3: CASSLADTYEQYF. In nucleotides, the CDR3 is TGTGCCAGCAGCTTGGCGGACACCTACGAGCAGTACTTC.

This sequence joins TRBV11-2 and TRBJ1-6, with D possibly matching TRBD1 (6 bases). This CDR3 has 13 residues. V gave up 6 bases and J gave up 7 bases, with 10 bases separating them. Germline V gives CDR1 SGHAT, CDR2 FQNNGV. CDR3 bases: TGTGCCAGCAGTCCCAGGGGCAATTCACCCCTCCACTTT. Residues: CASSPRGNSPLHF.

The chain couples TRBV2 to TRBJ1-1; 10 bases fit TRBD1. With 0 bases clipped from V and 11 bases from J, the junction kept 3 bases outside the gene matches. The length of the CDR3 is 13 residues. Per germline, CDR1 SNHLY and CDR2 FYNNEI. The CDR3 here is CASSEAGTGDAFF. The CDR3 DNA sequence: TGTGCCAGCAGTGAAGCCGGGACAGGGGACGCTTTCTTT.

The V gene is TRBV19, the J gene TRBJ2-1, with no clear D. Trimming took 0 bases from V and 6 from J, leaving 15 bases between them. CDR3 length equals 16 residues. Looked up from germline, CDR1 is LNHDA and CDR2 is SQIVND (reference sequence). CDR3 loop: CASSIDHSHPGNEQFF. The CDR3, as DNA: TGTGCCAGTAGTATAGATCACTCCCACCCAGGCAATGAGCAGTTCTTC.

The gene calls are TRBV7-9 and TRBJ1-3; 12 bases match TRBD1. Trimming took 5 bases from V and 3 from J; bases not matched to a gene: 8. The CDR3 runs to 17 residues. CDR1 is SEHNR and CDR2 is FQNEAQ in the germline V gene (reference sequence). The CDR3 region is CASSRGTGGDHGNTIYF. CDR3 DNA sequence: TGTGCCAGCAGCCGCGGGACAGGGGGCGATCATGGAAACACCATATATTTT.

This chain joins TRBV7-9 and TRBJ1-5; possible D gene TRBD1, 5 bases. CDR1 is SEHNR and CDR2 is FQNEAQ in the germline V gene (reference sequence). Trimming removed 5 bases at V and 7 bases at J, with 12 bases between. The CDR3 extends over 13 amino acids. The CDR3 sequence: CASSRGAGQPQHF. CDR3 coding DNA: TGTGCCAGCAGCAGGGGCGCGGGACAGCCCCAGCATTTT.

The chain employs TRBV5-1 and TRBJ2-5; 7 bases agree with TRBD1. CDR1 is SGHRS, CDR2 YFSETQ, per germline. Germline trimming cut 5 bases from V and 5 bases from J; bases unmatched to any gene: 3. The CDR3 loop spans 12 amino acids. CDR3 bases: TGCGCCAGCAGGACAGGGACGGAGACCCAGTACTTC. Its protein is CASRTGTETQYF.